These 10 T cell receptor beta chains were all obtained from the same sample, sequenced in a study of T-cell reconstitution after alpha-beta-depleted transplantation in children. Using unique molecular identifiers, the investigators prepared the TCRbeta library. MiXCR, applied by TCRdb to the PCR reads, yields one record per CDR3 protein. In the table there are about 580,000 distinct CDR3 sequences, 20% to 25% of which are singletons. This specimen was PBMCs, mostly from graft donor cells, taken 360 days after TCRalphabeta/CD19-depleted stem cell transplant. The receptor source for this set is a boy younger than two who had a stem cell transplant for acute myeloid leukemia, so the T cells may come from the graft donor.

The sample holds a few counts of this clonotype. The genes are TRBV20-1 and TRBJ2-1; D perhaps matches TRBD2 (6 bases). With 0 bases removed from V and 5 bases from J, the gap between germline ends came to 17 bases. CDR3 size: 16 residues. Germline V CDR1 and CDR2: DFQATT, SNEGSKA (reference sequence). The CDR3 nucleotides are TGCAGTGCTAGAGACCCTCTTGCGGGGACCCACAATGAGCAGTTCTTC. This sequence encodes CSARDPLAGTHNEQFF.

As for this clonotype: One end of the junction fails to match germline, which may point to a read error. V and J are TRBV20-1 and TRBJ1-1; TRBD1 agrees at 9 bases. This CDR3 contains 17 residues. Germline CDR1 is DFQATT and CDR2 is SNEGSKA (reference sequence). The CDR3 nucleotides are TGCTGTGCTAGAGATCAACAGGGGGCCGTTTTAAACACTGAAGCTTTCTTT. Protein sequence: CCARDQQGAVLNTEAFF.

This clonotype was detected ten times or more. The rearrangement uses TRBV6-1 and TRBJ1-1; D is possibly TRBD1 (5 bases). Germline values: CDR1 MNHNS, CDR2 SASEGT. The germline V and J ends were trimmed by 7 bases and 1 base, with 19 bases remaining between them. The CDR3 loop spans 16 amino acids. CDR3 in DNA: TGTGCCAGCAAGAGGCAGGGAGGGTCTTCGAACACTGAAGCTTTCTTT. Protein product: CASKRQGGSSNTEAFF.

This clonotype appeared a few times. The chain combines TRBV6-2 or TRBV6-3 with TRBJ2-7; 13 bases match TRBD2. J gave up 7 bases and V 4 bases, and 4 bases lay outside the gene matches. The CDR3 has 14 amino acids. Germline loops: CDR1 MNHEY, CDR2 SVGEGT. For the CDR3, the DNA is TGTGCCAGCAGTTTCGGACTAGCGGGGGTTGAGCAGTACGTC. This translates into CASSFGLAGVEQYV.

The table lists this clonotype with many counts. The chain uses TRBV12-3 or TRBV12-4 and TRBJ2-7; 7 bases fit TRBD1. The CDR3 loop spans 16 amino acids. Unmatched junction bases numbered 13, after V lost 6 bases and J lost 2 bases. CDR3 sequence: CASSPQPGTVPYEQYF. The CDR3 coding sequence is TGTGCCAGCAGCCCCCAACCGGGGACAGTCCCCTACGAGCAGTACTTC.

The chain is built from TRBV28 and TRBJ2-1, with 14 bases lining up with TRBD2. The CDR3 is made up of 13 amino acids. V trimming: 6 bases; J trimming: 15 bases; junction bases outside the gene matches: 7. The germline CDR1 and CDR2 sequences are MDHEN and SYDVKM. This CDR3 is CASSSGTSGGWFF. The CDR3 DNA sequence: TGTGCCAGCAGCTCCGGGACTAGCGGGGGTTGGTTCTTC.

This clonotype occurred a few times. This chain uses TRBV20-1 with TRBJ1-1; D possibly corresponds to TRBD1 (6 bases). Trimming removed 4 bases from V and 0 bases from J, with 9 bases in between. The CDR3 totals 13 residues. From germline, CDR1 is DFQATT and CDR2 SNEGSKA (reference sequence). The CDR3 DNA reads TGCAGTGCTAAGGACAGTCTGAACACTGAAGCTTTCTTT. This codes for CSAKDSLNTEAFF.

The CDR3 DNA is TGTGCCAGCAGCCGGACAGGAAAGACCTACGAGCAGTACGTC. Its translation is CASSRTGKTYEQYV. This sequence joins TRBV27 and TRBJ2-7, with TRBD1 identical over 7 bases. This CDR3 is 14 amino acids long. With 6 bases clipped from V and 2 bases from J, the junction kept 7 bases outside the gene matches. The germline V gene encodes CDR1 MNHEY and CDR2 SMNVEV (reference sequence).

This clonotype has more than one count but fewer than ten. This chain joins TRBV28 and TRBJ1-1, with 9 bases lining up with TRBD1. Germline V CDR1 and CDR2: MDHEN, SYDVKM. The CDR3 has 15 residues. The J segment lost 5 bases and the V segment lost 6 bases, leaving 10 bases of the junction unmatched. CDR3 in amino acids: CASSPIPGQGTEAFF. CDR3 DNA: TGTGCCAGCAGCCCTATCCCGGGACAGGGAACTGAAGCTTTCTTT. Full variable domain (remainder filled in from reference TRBV28 and TRBJ1-1): DVKVTQSSRYLVKRTGEKVFLECVQDMDHENMFWYRQDPGLGLRLIYFSYDVKMKEKGDIPEGYSVSREKKERFSLILESASTNQTSMYLCASSPIPGQGTEAFFGQGTRLTVV.

The chain couples TRBV6-5 to TRBJ1-1; tentatively, D is TRBD1 (6 bases). Germline assignment: CDR1 MNHEY and CDR2 SVGAGI. The V gene lost 5 bases and the J gene lost 11 bases, with 21 bases spanning the gap. CDR3 length equals 14 residues. The chain's CDR3 is CASSPTRGGASAFF. The DNA for the CDR3 is TGTGCCAGCAGTCCTACCCGAGGGGGGGCATCGGCTTTCTTT.